This entry lists 26 T cell receptor beta chains sequenced from one sample in a study of blood T cell repertoires in COVID-19. Some clones are missing from TCRdb's copy, which holds only in-frame ones; the method was immunoSEQ multiplex PCR. The sample includes 150,000 or so clones, approximately 88% seen only once; the top ten take over 5%. Sequenced input: PBMCs or T cells enriched from blood (not recorded which). These receptor sequences come from a man between 65 and 85 years old who had been exposed to COVID-19.

The chain couples TRBV5-1 to TRBJ1-6, with 7 bases identical to TRBD1. The CDR3 is made up of 15 amino acids. Germline V gives CDR1 SGHRS, CDR2 YFSETQ. V lost 0 bases to trimming and J lost 9 bases; unmatched junction nucleotides: 6. CDR3 bases: TGCGCCAGCAGCTTGGGACAGGGAGGTGGTTCACCCCTCCACTTT. Translation gives CASSLGQGGGSPLHF.

The CDR3 nucleotides are TGCGCCAGCAGCCAAGAGCAGACAGGGGAATATGGCTACACCTTC. Its translation: CASSQEQTGEYGYTF. The chain couples TRBV4-1 to TRBJ1-2; 8 nucleotides align to TRBD1. The CDR3 loop spans 15 amino acids. Germline CDR1 MGHRA, CDR2 YSYEKL. The junction had 5 bases not matched to a gene; V was cut back by 0 bases and J by 5 bases.

J is TRBJ1-6 and V is TRBV7-8; D is ambiguous. V lost 5 bases and J lost 0, with 20 bases in between. Germline CDR1 is SGHVS and CDR2 is FQNEAQ. The CDR3 is made up of 19 amino acids. This CDR3 reads CASSPLGSERRSYNSPLHF. CDR3 nucleotide sequence: TGTGCCAGCAGCCCTCTCGGGTCTGAAAGGCGCTCCTATAATTCACCCCTCCACTTT.

The chain links TRBV7-4 to TRBJ1-3; 9 bases match TRBD1. The J segment lost 7 bases and the V segment lost 4 bases, leaving 11 bases of the junction unmatched. Looked up from germline, CDR1 is SGHVT and CDR2 is SQSDAQ. This CDR3 is 16 amino acids long. The CDR3 region has the DNA TGTGCCAGCAGCTATGAAGGACAGGGGCCGAAGAACACCATATATTTT. Translated, it gives CASSYEGQGPKNTIYF.

The chain has TRBV30 and TRBJ1-1; 9 positions match TRBD1. J was trimmed by 0 bases and V by 1 base; bases with no gene match: 0. This CDR3 is 14 amino acids long. Per the germline V gene, CDR1 is GTSNPN and CDR2 is SVGIG (reference sequence). Written as DNA, the CDR3 is TGTGCCTGGAGTGGGGACAGGGTGAACACTGAAGCTTTCTTT. Its translation: CAWSGDRVNTEAFF.

The CDR3 DNA reads TGTGCCAGCAGTTACTCTGTCGGACAGGAAGGCCGCGGCTACACCTTC. Protein: CASSYSVGQEGRGYTF. This chain connects TRBV6-5 to TRBJ1-2, with TRBD1 matching 7 bases. Germline lookup yields CDR1 MNHEY and CDR2 SVGAGI. CDR3 length equals 16 residues. The ends lost 0 bases at V and 8 bases at J; junction bases unmatched: 12.

This clone was seen just once. The gene calls are TRBV20-1 and TRBJ1-1, with D unresolved. In germline, CDR1 is DFQATT, CDR2 SNEGSKA (reference sequence). CDR3 size: 10 residues. V dropped 3 bases and J dropped 7 bases, with 6 bases sitting between them. The CDR3: CSASYFEAFF. CDR3 DNA: TGCAGTGCTAGTTATTTTGAAGCTTTCTTT.

The chain combines TRBV7-9 with TRBJ1-5; D remains unclear. V was cut by 4 bases and J by 9 bases, with 16 bases left in between. The CDR3 length is 14 residues. Germline values: CDR1 SEHNR, CDR2 FQNEAQ (reference sequence). The CDR3 loop is CASSSREGLGPQHF. The CDR3 DNA reads TGTGCCAGCAGCTCCCGCGAGGGCTTGGGGCCCCAGCATTTT.

This clone appeared once. This chain joins TRBV23-1 and TRBJ1-5; a weak D match, TRBD1 (5 bases). TRBV23-1 is treated as an ORF (open reading frame) with a function not yet certain. The CDR3 runs to 16 residues. V lost 5 bases, J lost 10 bases, and 24 bases lay in between. CDR3 DNA sequence: TGCGCCAGCAGTAACCCTCTGCAGGGCCAGATTCCACCCCAGCATTTT. It codes for CASSNPLQGQIPPQHF.

The chain couples TRBV6-1 to TRBJ1-5; D may be TRBD1 (5 bases). This CDR3 region has 18 residues. Per germline, CDR1 MNHNS and CDR2 SASEGT. V was pared by 3 bases and J by 0 bases, with 18 bases between. The CDR3 reads CASSDYVGHSYSNQPQHF. CDR3 nucleotide sequence: TGTGCCAGCAGTGATTACGTTGGACATAGTTATAGCAATCAGCCCCAGCATTTT.

The genes are TRBV28 and TRBJ2-7, with D possibly TRBD2 on 6 matching bases. Germline V gene data show CDR1 as MDHEN and CDR2 as SYDVKM. The CDR3 extends over 15 amino acids. Deletions cut 4 bases from V and 4 bases from J, with 17 bases between. The CDR3 spells CASSSTGTERYEQYF. The CDR3 nucleotides are TGTGCCAGCAGTTCCACCGGGACTGAGAGATACGAGCAGTACTTC.

The chain recombines TRBV29-1 with TRBJ1-2, with 8 bases aligning to TRBD1. The CDR3 totals 13 residues. Per the germline V gene, CDR1 is SQVTM and CDR2 is ANQGSEA. V shed 6 bases, J shed 6 bases, and the junction held 9 bases outside the gene matches. The CDR3 sequence is CSVGRQGRNGYTF. The CDR3 DNA follows: TGCAGCGTCGGGAGACAGGGGAGGAATGGCTACACCTTC.

Notes on this clone: Germline is not matched at one junction end, which may reflect a read error. This chain uses TRBV6-5 with TRBJ2-7; TRBD2 aligns across 13 bases. The CDR3 length is 14 residues. Germline lookup yields CDR1 MNHEY and CDR2 SVGAGI. CDR3 coding DNA: TGTGCCAGCAGTTACTCGGGACTAGCGGGAACTTGGAACTTC. It is translated as CASSYSGLAGTWNF.

The CDR3: CASSAGTGSGYTF. DNA of the CDR3: TGTGCCAGCAGCGCGGGGACAGGGTCTGGCTACACCTTC. V and J are TRBV9 and TRBJ1-2; 9 bases fit TRBD1. The CDR3 sequence is 13 residues long. The J segment lost 7 bases and the V segment lost 3 bases, leaving 4 bases of the junction unmatched. Germline V gene lookup returns CDR1 SGDLS and CDR2 YYNGEE. Filled out from reference TRBV9 and TRBJ1-2, the complete variable domain reads DSGVTQTPKHLITATGQRVTLRCSPRSGDLSVYWYQQSLDQGLQFLIQYYNGEERAKGNILERFSAQQFPDLHSELNLSSLELGDSALYFCASSAGTGSGYTFGSGTRLTVV.

The gene calls are TRBV25-1 and TRBJ2-2; TRBD1 matches 8 bases. The CDR3 is made up of 15 amino acids. J lost 2 bases, V lost 6 bases, and 5 bases had no gene match. The V gene's germline CDR1 is MGHDK and CDR2 SYGVNS. CDR3 bases: TGTGCCAGCAGAGGACAGGGTCTTAACACCGGGGAGCTGTTTTTT. Translating it yields CASRGQGLNTGELFF.

The V gene is TRBV30, the J gene TRBJ1-6; D possibly corresponds to TRBD1 (5 bases). Germline V gene data show CDR1 as GTSNPN and CDR2 as SVGIG (reference sequence). V was cut by 3 bases and J by 14 bases, with 14 bases left in between. This CDR3 has 12 residues. CDR3 DNA sequence: TGTGCCTGGAGCATTGGGGGGAGGTCCCTCCACTTT. Its translation is CAWSIGGRSLHF.

The J gene is TRBJ2-7, the V gene TRBV11-2, with D tentatively TRBD2 (6 bases). V was cut by 1 base and J by 6 bases, with 10 bases left in between. The CDR3 sequence is 13 residues long. Germline V gene lookup returns CDR1 SGHAT and CDR2 FQNNGV. The CDR3 loop reads CASSLAGSGEQYF. DNA for the CDR3: TGTGCCAGCAGCTTAGCCGGGAGTGGCGAGCAGTACTTC.

V and J are TRBV23-1 and TRBJ2-1; a weak D match, TRBD1 (6 bases). TRBV23-1 has ORF status, its function being uncertain. Trimming took 4 bases from V and 16 from J, leaving 17 bases between them. This CDR3 is 12 amino acids long. Here the CDR3 DNA reads TGCGCCAGCAGTCCCCCCCGGCAGGGGAGCTTCTTC. Residues: CASSPPRQGSFF.

This clone has more than one count but fewer than ten. The CDR3 is CASSLQDSFYQPQHF. The CDR3 DNA is TGTGCCAGTAGTCTACAGGACAGCTTTTATCAGCCCCAGCATTTT. The V and J genes are TRBV19 and TRBJ1-5; D is perhaps TRBD1 (6 bases). Germline V gives CDR1 LNHDA, CDR2 SQIVND (reference sequence). Trimming cost V 5 bases and J 5 bases, with 16 bases left between them. CDR3 length equals 15 residues.

The gene calls are TRBV11-3 and TRBJ2-1, with 8 bases matching TRBD2. The CDR3 is 16 amino acids. With 0 bases clipped from V and 1 base from J, the junction kept 2 bases outside the gene matches. CDR1 and CDR2 (germline): SGHNT, YENEEA. The CDR3 DNA reads as TGTGCCAGCAGCTTAGAAGCGGGGGAGTCCTACAATGAGCAGTTCTTC. It encodes CASSLEAGESYNEQFF.

This chain connects TRBV18 to TRBJ1-6; maybe TRBD1 (5 bases). V was clipped by 3 bases and J by 4 bases, with 13 bases between them. Germline V gene sequence: CDR1 KGHSH, CDR2 LQKENI. The CDR3 runs to 16 residues. CDR3 nucleotides: TGTGCCAGCTCACCCCCGGGGGAGGAATATAATTCACCCCTCCACTTT. It is translated as CASSPPGEEYNSPLHF.

The chain joins TRBV29-1 to TRBJ2-2; no clear D. Germline CDR1 SQVTM, CDR2 ANQGSEA. This CDR3 comprises 11 residues. V dropped 6 bases and J dropped 3 bases, with 5 bases sitting between them. CDR3 region: CSVSDTGELFF. For the CDR3, the DNA is TGCAGCGTCTCGGACACCGGGGAGCTGTTTTTT.

The V call is TRBV10-3, the J call TRBJ1-6, with 9 bases fitting TRBD1. Germline V gene lookup returns CDR1 ENHRY and CDR2 SYGVKD. V shed 6 bases, J shed 10 bases, and the junction held 10 bases outside the gene matches. This CDR3 has 15 residues. CDR3 coding DNA: TGTGCCATCAGGATTGCGGGACAGGGAACCTCACCCCTCCACTTT. This gives the protein CAIRIAGQGTSPLHF.

The chain employs TRBV9 and TRBJ2-2, with D maybe TRBD2 (6 bases). V lost 0 bases and J lost 1, with 10 bases in between. In germline, CDR1 is SGDLS, CDR2 YYNGEE. This CDR3 has 16 amino acids. For the CDR3, the DNA is TGTGCCAGCAGCGTAGGAGCGGGCCAGAACACCGGGGAGCTGTTTTTT. Protein sequence: CASSVGAGQNTGELFF.

This clone was detected a few times. The V gene is TRBV7-2, the J gene TRBJ2-7; 7 nucleotides align to TRBD1. This CDR3 contains 15 residues. Germline CDR1 SGHTA, CDR2 FQGNSA. The V segment lost 2 bases and the J segment 1 base; nucleotides outside the gene matches: 5. The CDR3 DNA is TGTGCCAGCAGCTTATCAGGGGGAGTATCCTACGAGCAGTACTTC. Its protein product is CASSLSGGVSYEQYF. Together with reference TRBV7-2 and TRBJ2-7, the CDR3 gives the full variable domain: GAGVSQSPSNKVTEKGKDVELRCDPISGHTALYWYRQSLGQGLEFLIYFQGNSAPDKSGLPSDRFSAERTGGSVSTLTIQRTQQEDSAVYLCASSLSGGVSYEQYFGPGTRLTVT.

The rearrangement links TRBV18 to TRBJ2-5; D may be TRBD2 (6 bases). V gave up 2 bases and J gave up 4 bases, with 14 bases separating them. From germline, CDR1 is KGHSH and CDR2 LQKENI. The CDR3 sequence is 15 residues long. In DNA form, the CDR3 reads TGTGCCAGCTCACCAATTAGCGGAGGGTCAGAGACCCAGTACTTC. Translated, it gives CASSPISGGSETQYF.